The 22 T cell receptor beta chains below were found in one sample sequenced in a study of blood T cell repertoires in COVID-19. Sequenced by immunoSEQ multiplex PCR; TCRdb stores in-frame clones only, minus some. The data contain approximately 160,000 clones, approximately 87% of them singletons. The sequenced sample was peripheral blood. The receptors shown here come from a woman between 65 and 79 years old with acute or convalescent COVID-19.

This clone came up a few times. This sequence joins TRBV19 and TRBJ1-1; D may be TRBD1 (5 bases). Germline-derived CDR1 and CDR2 are LNHDA and SQIVND (reference sequence). The CDR3 covers 16 residues. V gave up 6 bases and J gave up 0 bases, with 17 bases separating them. CDR3 protein: CASRNPGRGMNTEAFF. The CDR3 DNA is TGTGCCAGTAGAAATCCGGGACGGGGGATGAACACTGAAGCTTTCTTT. Complete variable domain (other parts from reference TRBV19 and TRBJ1-1): DGGITQSPKYLFRKEGQNVTLSCEQNLNHDAMYWYRQDPGQGLRLIYYSQIVNDFQKGDIAEGYSVSREKKESFPLTVTSAQKNPTAFYLCASRNPGRGMNTEAFFGQGTRLTVV.

The chain carries TRBV7-2 and TRBJ1-1, with TRBD1 matching 12 bases. Germline CDR1 SGHTA, CDR2 FQGNSA. The CDR3 has 15 residues. The junction had 7 bases not matched to a gene; V was cut back by 6 bases and J by 5 bases. CDR3 sequence (DNA): TGTGCCAGCAGGCGACCGGGACAGGGGGCAACTGAAGCTTTCTTT. Encoded protein: CASRRPGQGATEAFF. The full variable domain, with the rest looked up from reference TRBV7-2 and TRBJ1-1, is GAGVSQSPSNKVTEKGKDVELRCDPISGHTALYWYRQSLGQGLEFLIYFQGNSAPDKSGLPSDRFSAERTGGSVSTLTIQRTQQEDSAVYLCASRRPGQGATEAFFGQGTRLTVV.

The genes are TRBV9 and TRBJ2-7; D is possibly TRBD2 (6 bases). V was cut by 2 bases and J by 2 bases, with 11 bases left in between. The CDR3 has 14 residues. From germline, CDR1 is SGDLS and CDR2 YYNGEE. CDR3 sequence: CASSVSSATYEQYF. CDR3 coding DNA: TGTGCCAGCAGCGTCTCTAGCGCCACCTACGAGCAGTACTTC.

This sequence joins TRBV30 and TRBJ2-5; tentative D call: TRBD1 (6 bases). Germline V gene data show CDR1 as GTSNPN and CDR2 as SVGIG (reference sequence). The CDR3 extends over 14 amino acids. V lost 0 bases and J lost 7, with 15 bases in between. CDR3 sequence: CAWSVGQGLGTQYF. DNA of the CDR3: TGTGCCTGGAGTGTTGGGCAGGGGTTAGGGACCCAGTACTTC.

The rearrangement joins TRBV28 to TRBJ2-7; tentative D call: TRBD1 (6 bases). CDR1 is MDHEN and CDR2 is SYDVKM in the germline V gene. Trimming removed 5 bases at V and 4 bases at J, with 9 bases between. The CDR3 spans 12 residues. The CDR3 loop is CASSEGDYEQYF. DNA of the CDR3: TGTGCCAGCAGTGAGGGGGATTACGAGCAGTACTTC.

The chain links TRBV6-6 to TRBJ2-2; maybe TRBD1 (5 bases). V shed 3 bases and J shed 7 bases, with 9 bases lying between them. CDR3 length: 13 residues. CDR1 and CDR2 (germline): MNHNY, SVGAGI (reference sequence). The CDR3: CASSYQGVGELFF. The CDR3 nucleotides are TGTGCCAGCAGTTATCAGGGTGTCGGGGAGCTGTTTTTT.

In its sample, this clone was seen once. The chain is built from TRBV7-2 and TRBJ1-1; the D is unclear. Germline loops: CDR1 SGHTA, CDR2 FQGNSA. The CDR3 length is 13 residues. V lost 3 bases, J lost 1 base, and 6 bases lay in between. CDR3 region: CASSLTGNTEAFF. In DNA form, the CDR3 reads TGTGCCAGCAGCTTGACGGGGAACACTGAAGCTTTCTTT.

A word on this clone: Mismatch with germline at one junction end may stem from a read error. The chain has TRBV28 and TRBJ1-5; D call uncertain. CDR3 length: 12 residues. Germline V gives CDR1 MDHEN, CDR2 SYDVKM. The CDR3 region is CASSSAPQAQHF. In nucleotides, the CDR3 is TGTGCCAGCAGTTCCGCCCCTCAGGCCCAGCATTTT.

The J gene is TRBJ2-7, the V gene TRBV28; the D gene is possibly TRBD2 (5 bases). This CDR3 contains 13 residues. V was pared by 2 bases and J by 7 bases, with 12 bases between. Germline V gene sequence: CDR1 MDHEN, CDR2 SYDVKM. The CDR3 DNA reads as TGTGCCAGCAGTTTAGGCGGGTCCGGGGAGCAGTACTTC. Amino acid sequence: CASSLGGSGEQYF.

The chain links TRBV15 to TRBJ1-4; the D gene is possibly TRBD1 (5 bases). The ends were cut back, 7 bases at V and 8 bases at J, with 23 bases in the middle. Germline values: CDR1 LNHNV, CDR2 YYDKDF (reference sequence). This CDR3 is built from 16 residues. CDR3 sequence: CATTPGGLQGGEKLFF. CDR3 nucleotides: TGTGCCACCACCCCGGGGGGGTTGCAGGGTGGAGAAAAACTGTTTTTT.

This clone showed up just a few times. The chain joins TRBV16 to TRBJ1-1; no clear D gene. The V end was cut by 0 bases, the J end by 5 bases, with 10 bases between. Looked up from germline, CDR1 is KGHSY and CDR2 is FQNENV. The length of the CDR3 is 14 residues. CDR3 sequence: CASSQSTVDTEAFF. CDR3 nucleotides: TGTGCCAGCAGCCAATCCACAGTGGATACTGAAGCTTTCTTT.

J is TRBJ1-2 and V is TRBV6-6, with 9 nucleotides matching TRBD1. Unmatched junction bases numbered 12, after V lost 8 bases and J lost 2 bases. Germline lookup yields CDR1 MNHNY and CDR2 SVGAGI (reference sequence). This CDR3 spans 16 amino acids. The DNA for the CDR3 is TGTGCCAGCGAAGAGACAGGGACAGGGCCCAACTATGGCTACACCTTC. This sequence encodes CASEETGTGPNYGYTF.

This rearrangement joins TRBV3-1 (or the pseudogene TRBV3-2) to TRBJ2-2; 14 nucleotides line up with TRBD2. The V and J ends lost 4 bases and 6 bases, in that order; junction bases with no gene match: 4. Germline assignment: CDR1 LGHDT and CDR2 YNNKEL (reference sequence). The length of the CDR3 is 16 residues. The CDR3 DNA follows: TGTGCCAGCAGCCCGACGGGACTAGCGGGAGCCGGGGAGCTGTTTTTT. Protein sequence: CASSPTGLAGAGELFF.

The chain links TRBV7-8 to TRBJ2-6, with a tentative D call TRBD2 (5 bases). CDR3 length: 13 residues. CDR1 and CDR2 (germline): SGHVS, FQNEAQ. The V gene lost 5 bases and the J gene lost 9 bases, with 11 bases spanning the gap. CDR3 amino acids: CASSPTGNNVLTF. The CDR3 bases are TGTGCCAGCAGCCCTACGGGGAACAACGTCCTGACTTTC. The whole variable domain, remainder taken from reference TRBV7-8 and TRBJ2-6, is GAGVSQSPRYKVAKRGQDVALRCDPISGHVSLFWYQQALGQGPEFLTYFQNEAQLDKSGLPSDRFFAERPEGSVSTLKIQRTQQEDSAVYLCASSPTGNNVLTFGAGSRLTVL.

The chain recombines TRBV6-1 with TRBJ1-3, with D tentatively TRBD1 (6 bases). The CDR3 consists of 15 residues. Germline CDR1 is MNHNS and CDR2 is SASEGT. Trimming left V 7 bases short and J 1 base short, with 14 bases between. CDR3 amino acids: CASTKGQTSGNTIYF. The CDR3 DNA reads TGTGCCAGCACCAAAGGACAGACATCTGGAAACACCATATATTTT.

About this clone: This same CDR3 is encoded by further DNA sequences in the sample. The chain uses TRBV6-1 and TRBJ1-2, with 10 bases identical to TRBD1. V lost 0 bases to trimming and J lost 8 bases; unmatched junction nucleotides: 3. The CDR3 has 14 amino acids. Germline CDR1 is MNHNS and CDR2 is SASEGT. CDR3 sequence reads: CASSEAGTGDGYTF. The DNA for the CDR3 is TGTGCCAGCAGTGAAGCCGGGACAGGGGACGGCTACACCTTC.

This chain connects TRBV3-1 (or the pseudogene TRBV3-2) to TRBJ1-1; 10 bases line up with TRBD1. CDR1 LGHDT and CDR2 YNNKEL come from the germline V gene (reference sequence). V dropped 6 bases and J dropped 7; count of bases not matched to a gene: 23. CDR3 size: 19 residues. The CDR3 region has the DNA TGTGCCAGCAGACCAAAGGCCAGCACCGGGACAGGGGAGGGTTGTGAAGCTTTCTTT. This translates into CASRPKASTGTGEGCEAFF.

This chain uses TRBV4-2 with TRBJ1-1; D is unclear. V dropped 1 base and J dropped 2 bases, with 8 bases sitting between them. Germline V CDR1 and CDR2: LGHNA, YNFKEQ. This CDR3 region has 14 residues. For the CDR3, the DNA is TGTGCCAGCAGCCAAGTAACAGACAACACTGAAGCTTTCTTT. Protein product: CASSQVTDNTEAFF.

This clone has a single count. The chain is built from TRBV11-1 and TRBJ1-2; TRBD1 matches 7 bases. Germline loops: CDR1 SGHAT, CDR2 FQDESV (reference sequence). V was pared by 5 bases and J by 7 bases, with 10 bases of the junction left unmatched. CDR3 length: 14 amino acids. CDR3 in amino acids: CASSHRTGRVGYTF. The DNA of the CDR3 is TGTGCCAGCAGCCATCGGACAGGACGGGTTGGCTACACCTTC.

This chain connects TRBV4-3 to TRBJ1-1; tentatively, D is TRBD1 (5 bases). Germline V lookup: CDR1 LGHNA, CDR2 YSLEER. V dropped 5 bases and J dropped 4 bases, with 20 bases sitting between them. The CDR3 runs 16 residues. This CDR3 is CASSNSPNGGGTEAFF. DNA for the CDR3: TGCGCCAGCAGCAACAGCCCTAACGGCGGGGGCACTGAAGCTTTCTTT.

CDR3 in DNA: TGTGCCAGCAGCCAAGATCTGCTAAGGGGTAGGGATCAGCCCCAGCATTTT. It encodes CASSQDLLRGRDQPQHF. J is TRBJ1-5 and V is TRBV4-2; a weak D match, TRBD1 (5 bases). This CDR3 has 17 amino acids. V was trimmed by 0 bases and J by 5 bases, leaving 17 bases between them. Germline lookup yields CDR1 LGHNA and CDR2 YNFKEQ.

The rearrangement links TRBV9 to TRBJ1-5, with D maybe TRBD1 (5 bases). In germline, CDR1 is SGDLS, CDR2 YYNGEE. CDR3 length: 15 residues. V was shortened by 1 base and J by 3 bases, with 11 bases between the two germline ends. DNA for the CDR3: TGTGCCAGCAGCGTAAAGGACACCTACAATCAGCCCCAGCATTTT. Its protein is CASSVKDTYNQPQHF.